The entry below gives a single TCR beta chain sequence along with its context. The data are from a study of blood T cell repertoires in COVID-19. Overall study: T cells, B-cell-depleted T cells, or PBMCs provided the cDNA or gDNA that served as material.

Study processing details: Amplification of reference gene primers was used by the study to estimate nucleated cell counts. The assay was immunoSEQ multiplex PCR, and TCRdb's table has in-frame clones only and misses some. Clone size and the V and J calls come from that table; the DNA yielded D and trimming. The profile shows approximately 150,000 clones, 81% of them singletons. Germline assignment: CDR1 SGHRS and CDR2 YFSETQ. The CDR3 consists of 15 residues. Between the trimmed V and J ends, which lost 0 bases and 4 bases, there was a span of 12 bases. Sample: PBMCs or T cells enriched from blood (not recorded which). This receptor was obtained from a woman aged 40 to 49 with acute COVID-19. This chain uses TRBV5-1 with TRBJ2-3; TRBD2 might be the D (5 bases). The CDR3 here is CASSLGDLGADTQYF. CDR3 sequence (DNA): TGCGCCAGCAGCTTGGGGGATCTGGGAGCAGATACGCAGTATTTT.